Presented here are 22 T cell receptor beta chains from one specimen sequenced in a study of PD-L1 blockade in urothelial cancer. Here immunoSEQ multiplex PCR was the method, and the copy in TCRdb shows in-frame clones only, minus some. The data show some 87,000 clones, with roughly 84% seen just once and roughly 2% held by the top ten. Regarding time point: pretreatment peripheral blood. Sequencing was performed on PBMCs, taken around atezolizumab (anti-PD-L1) treatment. Receptors were obtained from a man aged 55 to 70 with urothelial cancer.

The chain uses TRBV7-3 and TRBJ2-3, with TRBD1 matching 8 bases. CDR3 size: 14 residues. Germline V lookup: CDR1 SGHTA, CDR2 FQGTGA. V lost 5 bases to trimming and J lost 5 bases; unmatched junction nucleotides: 6. The CDR3 nucleotides read TGTGCCAGCAGCGCAGGGGGCGCGGGAGATACGCAGTATTTT. It encodes CASSAGGAGDTQYF. Combining the CDR3 with reference TRBV7-3 and TRBJ2-3 gives the whole variable domain GAGVSQTPSNKVTEKGKYVELRCDPISGHTALYWYRQSLGQGPEFLIYFQGTGAADDSGLPNDRFFAVRPEGSVSTLKIQRTERGDSAVYLCASSAGGAGDTQYFGPGTRLTVL.

This chain links TRBV7-7 with TRBJ2-3; 8 bases fit TRBD2. The CDR3 is 15 residues long. The ends lost 3 bases at V and 2 bases at J; junction bases unmatched: 4. CDR1 and CDR2 (germline): SSHAT, FNYEAQ (reference sequence). CDR3 protein: CASSLGGGTTDTQYF. CDR3 in DNA: TGTGCCAGCAGCTTGGGCGGGGGGACCACAGATACGCAGTATTTT.

CDR3 residues: CASSRRSFYNEQFF. CDR3 DNA: TGTGCCAGCAGCCGCAGGTCCTTCTACAATGAGCAGTTCTTC. The genes are TRBV28 and TRBJ2-1; D remains unclear. Deletions cut 6 bases from V and 3 bases from J, with 12 bases between. The CDR3 contains 14 residues. Germline V lookup: CDR1 MDHEN, CDR2 SYDVKM. Filled out from reference TRBV28 and TRBJ2-1, the complete variable domain reads DVKVTQSSRYLVKRTGEKVFLECVQDMDHENMFWYRQDPGLGLRLIYFSYDVKMKEKGDIPEGYSVSREKKERFSLILESASTNQTSMYLCASSRRSFYNEQFFGPGTRLTVL.

This chain uses TRBV5-5 with TRBJ2-7, with TRBD1 matching 7 bases. V was clipped by 5 bases and J by 7 bases; unmatched bases: 6. The CDR3 sequence is 12 residues long. The germline CDR1 and CDR2 sequences are SGHKS and YYEKEE (reference sequence). This CDR3 is CASRRQGREQYF. CDR3 DNA sequence: TGTGCCAGCAGGAGACAGGGCCGTGAGCAGTACTTC.

The J gene is TRBJ2-3, the V gene TRBV19; D might be TRBD2 (6 bases). Germline loops: CDR1 LNHDA, CDR2 SQIVND (reference sequence). The CDR3 runs to 15 residues. The CDR3 sequence: CASRERTLYTDTQYF. The CDR3 DNA is TGTGCTTCTCGGGAGCGGACACTTTATACAGATACGCAGTATTTT.

The V gene is TRBV7-2, the J gene TRBJ2-3, with D possibly TRBD1 on 5 matching bases. The V gene lost 6 bases and the J gene lost 0 bases, with 10 bases spanning the gap. Looked up from germline, CDR1 is SGHTA and CDR2 is FQGNSA. The CDR3 runs 14 residues. The CDR3 region has the DNA TGTGCCAGCAGGGGGCGGATTAGCACAGATACGCAGTATTTT. Its translation: CASRGRISTDTQYF.

V gene TRBV19 combines with J gene TRBJ2-3; the match to TRBD2 covers 7 bases. V shed 5 bases, J shed 6 bases, and the junction held 8 bases outside the gene matches. The CDR3 covers 14 residues. Germline V lookup: CDR1 LNHDA, CDR2 SQIVND (reference sequence). In nucleotides, the CDR3 is TGTGCCAGTAGTGGGGAGGGCCCTCCTGATACGCAGTATTTT. Encoded protein: CASSGEGPPDTQYF. Full variable domain (rest looked up from reference TRBV19 and TRBJ2-3): DGGITQSPKYLFRKEGQNVTLSCEQNLNHDAMYWYRQDPGQGLRLIYYSQIVNDFQKGDIAEGYSVSREKKESFPLTVTSAQKNPTAFYLCASSGEGPPDTQYFGPGTRLTVL.

V gene TRBV28 combines with J gene TRBJ2-6; 7 bases are shared with TRBD1. The V gene's germline CDR1 is MDHEN and CDR2 SYDVKM. V shed 5 bases and J 3 bases; nucleotides not matched to a gene: 7. The CDR3 totals 16 residues. Here the CDR3 DNA reads TGTGCCAGCAGTCCGGGGACAGTCGGTGGGGCCAACGTCCTGACTTTC. Protein product: CASSPGTVGGANVLTF. The full variable domain, its missing parts supplied by reference TRBV28 and TRBJ2-6, is DVKVTQSSRYLVKRTGEKVFLECVQDMDHENMFWYRQDPGLGLRLIYFSYDVKMKEKGDIPEGYSVSREKKERFSLILESASTNQTSMYLCASSPGTVGGANVLTFGAGSRLTVL.

The genes are TRBV9 and TRBJ2-5; D may be TRBD1 (6 bases). Trimming pared 3 bases from V and 4 bases from J, leaving 10 bases between. The germline V gene encodes CDR1 SGDLS and CDR2 YYNGEE. This CDR3 comprises 13 residues. The CDR3 DNA follows: TGTGCCAGCAGCGGAGGGGGTGGAGAGACCCAGTACTTC. Translating gives CASSGGGGETQYF.

This clone has only a few counts. V gene TRBV6-4 combines with J gene TRBJ1-5; possible D gene TRBD1, 5 bases. The CDR3 contains 13 residues. CDR1 is MRHNA and CDR2 is SNTAGT in the germline V gene. The V end lost 8 bases, the J end lost 6 bases, and 14 bases lay between the germline ends. The CDR3, as DNA: TGTGCCAGCTCGGGGGAATGGGGTCAGCCCCAGCATTTT. Translation: CASSGEWGQPQHF.

This rearrangement joins TRBV6-5 to TRBJ1-1; 7 bases are a match to TRBD1. Germline trimming cut 0 bases from V and 7 bases from J; bases unmatched to any gene: 8. There are 15 residues in the CDR3. Germline CDR1 and CDR2: MNHEY and SVGAGI. The CDR3 region has the DNA TGTGCCAGCAGTTACTCCCAGGACAGGCCTGGTGAAGCTTTCTTT. This codes for CASSYSQDRPGEAFF.

CDR3 sequence: CASSLADYTEAFF. In nucleotides, the CDR3 is TGTGCCAGCAGCCTTGCAGACTACACTGAAGCTTTCTTT. This sequence joins TRBV7-3 and TRBJ1-1; D unclear. The CDR3 sequence is 13 residues long. V was shortened by 5 bases and J by 3 bases, with 10 bases between the two germline ends. Germline CDR1 reads SGHTA; CDR2 reads FQGTGA.

The V gene is TRBV14, the J gene TRBJ1-5, with D possibly matching TRBD1 (5 bases). The CDR3 runs 14 residues. Trimming took off 8 bases at V and 10 bases at J, with 21 bases between the two ends. Germline CDR1 reads SGHDN; CDR2 reads FVKESK. In nucleotides, the CDR3 is TGTGCCAGCTTGAGGAGGAGGGGACGGCGACCCCAGCATTTT. This sequence encodes CASLRRRGRRPQHF.

The chain carries TRBV19 and TRBJ1-2; possible D gene TRBD1, 5 bases. Trimming cost V 4 bases and J 3 bases, with 21 bases left between them. Germline CDR1 LNHDA, CDR2 SQIVND (reference sequence). The CDR3 extends over 17 amino acids. Here the CDR3 DNA reads TGTGCCAGTAGTACGTCTTCCCCAGGGTGGTACGACTATGGCTACACCTTC. This sequence encodes CASSTSSPGWYDYGYTF.

The V call is TRBV7-9, the J call TRBJ1-1, with D hard to call. This CDR3 region has 14 residues. Germline V lookup: CDR1 SEHNR, CDR2 FQNEAQ (reference sequence). The V end lost 1 base, the J end lost 0 bases, and 6 bases lay between the germline ends. Here the CDR3 DNA reads TGTGCCAGCAGCTTAGACTTTTTGAACACTGAAGCTTTCTTT. It codes for CASSLDFLNTEAFF.

The chain recombines TRBV6-1 with TRBJ1-5; D possibly corresponds to TRBD1 (5 bases). Per the germline V gene, CDR1 is MNHNS and CDR2 is SASEGT. The ends were cut back, 5 bases at V and 2 bases at J, with 16 bases in the middle. The CDR3 is 16 residues long. DNA for the CDR3: TGTGCCAGCAGTCAAGACAGAATCCTGGGCAATCAGCCCCAGCATTTT. This encodes CASSQDRILGNQPQHF.

V usage is TRBV2 and J usage is TRBJ1-3; D ambiguous. Trimming removed 0 bases from V and 8 bases from J, with 11 bases in between. The CDR3 sequence is 14 residues long. CDR1 is SNHLY and CDR2 is FYNNEI in the germline V gene. CDR3 coding DNA: TGTGCCAGCAGTGAAGCAGGGTGGAGGGACACCATATATTTT. Amino acid sequence: CASSEAGWRDTIYF.

The rearrangement links TRBV5-1 to TRBJ1-1; 7 bases align to TRBD1. Germline loops: CDR1 SGHRS, CDR2 YFSETQ. The CDR3 runs 15 residues. With V trimmed by 6 bases and J by 3 bases, 11 bases remained unmatched. CDR3 DNA: TGCGCCAGCACCGACAGGGCCGGTTCAGACACTGAAGCTTTCTTT. Amino acids: CASTDRAGSDTEAFF.

The J gene is TRBJ2-5, the V gene TRBV27; maybe TRBD2 (6 bases). Between the trimmed V and J ends, which lost 3 bases and 4 bases, there was a span of 12 bases. Germline assignment: CDR1 MNHEY and CDR2 SMNVEV (reference sequence). The CDR3 is 14 amino acids. CDR3 sequence reads: CASSFLTSPETQYF. Here the CDR3 DNA reads TGTGCCAGCAGTTTTCTAACTAGCCCAGAGACCCAGTACTTC.

The V and J genes are TRBV5-6 and TRBJ2-3, with D hard to call. CDR3 length equals 12 residues. V dropped 4 bases and J dropped 6 bases, with 9 bases sitting between them. The germline V gene has CDR1 SGHDT and CDR2 YYEEEE. Here the CDR3 reads CASSLDGDTQYF. The CDR3 region has the DNA TGTGCCAGCAGCCTGGACGGGGATACGCAGTATTTT.

This chain uses TRBV2 with TRBJ1-5, with D possibly matching TRBD1 (6 bases). Germline V gene lookup returns CDR1 SNHLY and CDR2 FYNNEI. This CDR3 has 16 amino acids. V was shortened by 0 bases and J by 5 bases, with 14 bases between the two germline ends. CDR3 bases: TGTGCCAGCAGTGAAGCGCTGGGGGGGCTCGATCAGCCCCAGCATTTT. Its translation: CASSEALGGLDQPQHF.

The chain combines TRBV5-4 with TRBJ2-1; 12 bases line up with TRBD2. Germline loops: CDR1 SGHNT, CDR2 YYREEE (reference sequence). The V gene end was trimmed by 1 base and the J gene end by 6 bases; junction bases not matched to a gene: 5. This CDR3 contains 16 residues. This CDR3 reads CASSLPSGGALNEQFF. DNA for the CDR3: TGTGCCAGCAGCTTGCCTAGCGGGGGGGCCCTCAATGAGCAGTTCTTC.